This T cell receptor beta chain is from a study of OX40 agonist ivuxolimab in advanced cancers. The overall study: Ivuxolimab, an antibody that agonizes OX40 (CD134), was administered to the patients. Patients were infused with ivuxolimab every 2 weeks at 0.01 to 10 mg/kg. Patients receiving dose escalation had hepatocellular carcinoma, melanoma, renal cell or head and neck cancer. Study-wide points: CD8+ T cells were the subset that, on average, had more expanded clones than CD4+.

Some clones are missing from TCRdb's copy, which holds only in-frame ones; the method was immunoSEQ multiplex PCR. The table has about 100,000 clones, approximately 90% seen once. CDR1 is SGHTA, CDR2 FQGNSA, per germline. This CDR3 has 17 amino acids. Trimming cost V 4 bases and J 1 base, with 17 bases left between them. A remark on this clone: Antigen specificity is unknown.

The genes are TRBV7-2 and TRBJ2-1; TRBD1 or TRBD2 may be the D gene (7 bases each). The sequence was collected from an adult with an advanced solid tumor such as melanoma, head and neck, liver or kidney cancer. The source material was CD4+ or CD8+ T cells sorted from blood, sampled in a trial of the OX40 agonist ivuxolimab. The CDR3 protein is CASSSQGGSGSYNEQFF. In DNA, the CDR3 is TGTGCCAGCAGCTCCCAGGGGGGTAGCGGGTCCTACAATGAGCAGTTCTTC.